One and the same sample provided the 7 T cell receptor beta chains below, sequenced in a study of T-cell reconstitution after alpha-beta-depleted transplantation in children. A library of TCRbeta sequences, prepared with unique molecular identifiers, was generated. TCRdb re-derived calls from the PCR reads in MiXCR, one entry per CDR3 protein. The repertoire has about 210,000 distinct CDR3 sequences, about a sixth of them found once; the top ten carry about 41%. The specimen was PBMCs, mostly from graft donor cells, collected 360 days after TCRalphabeta/CD19-depleted stem cell transplant. Source of these receptors: a male patient aged 2 to 10 who had a stem cell transplant for acute lymphoblastic leukemia, so the T cells may come from the graft donor.

The gene calls are TRBV24-1 and TRBJ2-1; the D gene is possibly TRBD2 (6 bases). The CDR3 is made up of 15 amino acids. V gave up 4 bases and J gave up 2 bases, with 11 bases separating them. Germline CDR1 is KGHDR and CDR2 is SFDVKD. In DNA, the CDR3 is TGTGCCACCAGTGAAACTAGCAAACCCTACAATGAGCAGTTCTTC. Protein: CATSETSKPYNEQFF.

The chain has TRBV20-1 and TRBJ2-7; 7 bases agree with TRBD1. CDR3 length: 13 residues. V lost 0 bases to trimming and J lost 2 bases; unmatched junction nucleotides: 1. The germline V gene has CDR1 DFQATT and CDR2 SNEGSKA (reference sequence). Here the CDR3 reads CSARDDRAYEQYF. For the CDR3, the DNA is TGCAGTGCTAGAGATGACAGGGCCTACGAGCAGTACTTC.

The J gene is TRBJ1-2, the V gene TRBV10-3; TRBD1 is a possible D gene (5 bases). The CDR3 spans 17 residues. V was shortened by 6 bases and J by 2 bases, with 22 bases between the two germline ends. Germline V gives CDR1 ENHRY, CDR2 SYGVKD. Here the CDR3 DNA reads TGTGCCATCAGCAAGCGATTCGATGACAGACTAAACTATGGCTACACCTTC. As protein: CAISKRFDDRLNYGYTF.

In this sample, this clonotype turned up a few times. The rearrangement links TRBV6-2 or TRBV6-3 to TRBJ2-7; tentatively, D is TRBD1 (6 bases). Trimming left V 6 bases short and J 5 bases short, with 14 bases between. The CDR3 extends over 13 amino acids. The germline V gene has CDR1 MNHEY and CDR2 SVGEGT. The CDR3 sequence is CASRTWNRDEQYF. In DNA form, the CDR3 reads TGTGCCAGCAGGACCTGGAACAGGGACGAGCAGTACTTC.

This clonotype was detected a few times. V usage is TRBV7-8 and J usage is TRBJ1-4; TRBD1 aligns across 7 bases. There are 14 residues in the CDR3. From germline, CDR1 is SGHVS and CDR2 FQNEAQ. J gave up 6 bases and V 4 bases, and 5 bases lay outside the gene matches. The CDR3 region has the DNA TGTGCCAGCAGCTCGGGACAGCGGGATGAAAAACTGTTTTTT. Its protein product is CASSSGQRDEKLFF. Looking up the rest from reference TRBV7-8 and TRBJ1-4 gives the full variable domain: GAGVSQSPRYKVAKRGQDVALRCDPISGHVSLFWYQQALGQGPEFLTYFQNEAQLDKSGLPSDRFFAERPEGSVSTLKIQRTQQEDSAVYLCASSSGQRDEKLFFGSGTQLSVL.

The rearrangement links TRBV27 to TRBJ2-1; 10 bases are a match to TRBD2. V dropped 10 bases and J dropped 7; count of bases not matched to a gene: 16. Per germline, CDR1 MNHEY and CDR2 SMNVEV (reference sequence). This CDR3 region has 16 residues. Here the CDR3 reads CATLGRNASGRNEQFF. CDR3 DNA: TGTGCCACCCTGGGCCGGAATGCTAGCGGGAGAAATGAGCAGTTCTTC.

The sample holds a few counts of this clonotype. The chain has TRBV12-3 or TRBV12-4 and TRBJ2-2; D is tentatively TRBD1 or TRBD2 (5 bases each). Trimming shortened V by 7 bases and J by 1 base, and 16 bases separated the two germline ends. This CDR3 is 16 amino acids long. In DNA form, the CDR3 reads TGTGCCAGCATCCCCGATGGGGGTCTGAACACCGGGGAGCTGTTTTTT. Its translation is CASIPDGGLNTGELFF.